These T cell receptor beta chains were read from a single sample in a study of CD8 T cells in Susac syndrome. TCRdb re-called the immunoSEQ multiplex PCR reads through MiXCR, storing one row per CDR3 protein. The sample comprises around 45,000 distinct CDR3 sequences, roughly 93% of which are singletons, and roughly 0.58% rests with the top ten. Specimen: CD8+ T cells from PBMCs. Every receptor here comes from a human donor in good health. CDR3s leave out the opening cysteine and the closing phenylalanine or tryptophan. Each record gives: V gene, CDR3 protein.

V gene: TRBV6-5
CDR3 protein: ASRGGPADTQY

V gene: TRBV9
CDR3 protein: ASTGTGLYNEQF

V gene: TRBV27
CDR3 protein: ASSLRGGLQETQY

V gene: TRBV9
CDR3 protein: ASSVPQGINTEAF

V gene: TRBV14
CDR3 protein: ASGAVLYEQY

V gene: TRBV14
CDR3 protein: ASSLWTGQPQH

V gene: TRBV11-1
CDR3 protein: ASRTGGAGELF

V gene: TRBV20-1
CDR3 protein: SARDLGQGTYEQY

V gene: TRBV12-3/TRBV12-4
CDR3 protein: ASSFVSVGLSYEQY

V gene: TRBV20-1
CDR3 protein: SARGGGFISSYEQY

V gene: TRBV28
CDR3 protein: ASSPQGSYEQY

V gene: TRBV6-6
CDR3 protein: ASNPGQGTSYEQY

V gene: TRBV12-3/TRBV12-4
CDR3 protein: ASSGDSLNQPQH

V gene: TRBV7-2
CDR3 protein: ASSLGFGELF

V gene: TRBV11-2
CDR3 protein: ASSLWSNTEAF

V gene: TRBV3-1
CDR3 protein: ASSQDQRLGRQETQY

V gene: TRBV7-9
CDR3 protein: ASSGTGGSYNEQF

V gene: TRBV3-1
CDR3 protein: ASSQGVTYEQY

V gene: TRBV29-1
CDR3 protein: SVGTSGSSYLTDTQY

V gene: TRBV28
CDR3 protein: ASSLLADYEQY

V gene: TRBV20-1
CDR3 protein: SARDGSSSTDTQY

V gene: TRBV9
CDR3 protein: ASSPRPGVAGGETQY

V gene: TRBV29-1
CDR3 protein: SVEDSSSGQGKGYT

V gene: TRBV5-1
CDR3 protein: ASSFPGTASYEQY

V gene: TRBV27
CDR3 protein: ASSLRQGSYEQY

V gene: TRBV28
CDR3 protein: ASSLLRLAGRGEYEQY

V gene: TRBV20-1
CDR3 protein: SASNVASWETQY

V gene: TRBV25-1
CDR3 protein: ASSDLPKWGGTDTQY

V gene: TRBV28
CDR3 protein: ATGGTGTDTQY

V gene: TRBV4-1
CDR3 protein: ASSQDPGSSYEQY

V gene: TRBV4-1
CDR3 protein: ASSQDPASPLH

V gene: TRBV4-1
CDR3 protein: ASSQGGSTEAF

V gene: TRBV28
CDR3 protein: ASSLGVSNQPQH

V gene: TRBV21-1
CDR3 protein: ASSKGGSSQDTQY

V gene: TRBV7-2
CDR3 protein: ASSALGWADTQY

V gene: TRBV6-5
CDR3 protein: ASSPRGYEQY

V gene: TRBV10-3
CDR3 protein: AISPGTSASYEQY

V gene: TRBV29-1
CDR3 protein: SVSGGAELNTEAF

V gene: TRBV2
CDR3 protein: ASSEEPDVVSGANVLT

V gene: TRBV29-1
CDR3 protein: SVEDGETDSSYNEQF

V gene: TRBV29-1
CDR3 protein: SAVTGDTGALF

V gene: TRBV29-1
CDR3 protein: SVVLAGPYEQY

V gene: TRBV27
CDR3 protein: ASSLAQTGQETQY

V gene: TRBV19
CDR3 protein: ASSITENNEQF

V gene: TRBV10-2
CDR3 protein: ASSEPRQGRNNEQF

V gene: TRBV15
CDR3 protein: ATRPVDGRDYEAF

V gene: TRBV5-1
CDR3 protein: ASRFTPIYEQY

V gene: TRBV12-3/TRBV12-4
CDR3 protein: ASSFGPYEQY

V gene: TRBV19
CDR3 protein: ASSRFGQGIYT

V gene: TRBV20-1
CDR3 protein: SATPKRLAKNIQY

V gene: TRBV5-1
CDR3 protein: ASSLATGIDEQF

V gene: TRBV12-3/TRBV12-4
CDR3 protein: ASSFGGPYNEQF

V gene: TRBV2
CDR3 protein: AIHSGRAAGELF

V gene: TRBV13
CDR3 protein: ASSAGQGSTDTQY

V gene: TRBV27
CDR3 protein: ASSLTSGSIMRY

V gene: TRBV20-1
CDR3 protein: SADPRGAGGPYEQF

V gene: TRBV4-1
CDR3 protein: ASSPTSSSYNEQF

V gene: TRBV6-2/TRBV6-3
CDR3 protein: ASSRLQRGGMNEQF

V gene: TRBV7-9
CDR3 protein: ASSSGKAGANVLT

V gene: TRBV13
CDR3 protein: ASSSGTDYEQY